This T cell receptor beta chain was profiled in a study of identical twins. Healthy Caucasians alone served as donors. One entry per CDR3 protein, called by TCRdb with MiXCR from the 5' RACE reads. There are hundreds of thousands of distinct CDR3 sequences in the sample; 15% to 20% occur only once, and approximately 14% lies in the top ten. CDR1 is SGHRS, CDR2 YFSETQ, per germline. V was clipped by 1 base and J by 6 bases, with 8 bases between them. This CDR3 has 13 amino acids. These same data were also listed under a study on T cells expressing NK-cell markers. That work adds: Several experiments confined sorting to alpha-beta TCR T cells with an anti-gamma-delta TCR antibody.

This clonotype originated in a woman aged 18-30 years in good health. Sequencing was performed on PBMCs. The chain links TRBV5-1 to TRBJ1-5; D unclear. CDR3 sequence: CASSLQVGQPQHF. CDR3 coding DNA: TGCGCCAGCAGCTTGCAGGTTGGTCAGCCCCAGCATTTT. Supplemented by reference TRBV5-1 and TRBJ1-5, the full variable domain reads KAGVTQTPRYLIKTRGQQVTLSCSPISGHRSVSWYQQTPGQGLQFLFEYFSETQRNKGNFPGRFSGRQFSNSRSEMNVSTLELGDSALYLCASSLQVGQPQHFGDGTRLSIL.